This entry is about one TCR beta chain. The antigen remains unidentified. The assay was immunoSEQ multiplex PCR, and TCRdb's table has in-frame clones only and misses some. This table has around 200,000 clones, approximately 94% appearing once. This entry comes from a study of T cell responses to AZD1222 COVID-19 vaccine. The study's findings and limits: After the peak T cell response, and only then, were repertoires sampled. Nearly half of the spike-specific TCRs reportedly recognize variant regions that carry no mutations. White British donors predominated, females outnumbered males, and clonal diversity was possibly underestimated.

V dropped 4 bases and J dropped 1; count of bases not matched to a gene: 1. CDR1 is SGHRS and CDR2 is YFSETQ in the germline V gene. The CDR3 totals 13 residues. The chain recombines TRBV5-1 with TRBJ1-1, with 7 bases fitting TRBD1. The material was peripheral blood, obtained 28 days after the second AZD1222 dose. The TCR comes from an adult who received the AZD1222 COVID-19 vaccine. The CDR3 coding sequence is TGCGCCAGCAGCCCAGGGGGGAACACTGAAGCTTTCTTT. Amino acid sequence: CASSPGGNTEAFF.